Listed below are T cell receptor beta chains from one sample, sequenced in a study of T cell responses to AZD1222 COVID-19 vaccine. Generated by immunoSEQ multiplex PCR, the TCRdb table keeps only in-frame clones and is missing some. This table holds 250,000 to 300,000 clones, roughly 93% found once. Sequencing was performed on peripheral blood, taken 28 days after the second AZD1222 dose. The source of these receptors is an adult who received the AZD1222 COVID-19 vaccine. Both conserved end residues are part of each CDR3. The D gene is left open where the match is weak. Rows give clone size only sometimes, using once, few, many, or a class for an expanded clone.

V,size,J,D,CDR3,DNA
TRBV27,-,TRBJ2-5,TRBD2,CASSRGLAGSETQYF,TGTGCCAGCAGTCGCGGACTAGCGGGGTCGGAGACCCAGTACTTC
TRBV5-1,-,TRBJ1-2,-,CASSLMGSDGYTF,TGCGCCAGCAGCTTGATGGGATCTGATGGCTACACCTTC
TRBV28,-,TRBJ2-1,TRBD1,CASSLQGLGDEQFF,TGTGCCAGCAGTCTACAGGGGCTGGGCGATGAGCAGTTCTTC
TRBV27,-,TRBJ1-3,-,CASSLGGNTIYF,TGTGCCAGCAGTTTAGGAGGAAACACCATATATTTT
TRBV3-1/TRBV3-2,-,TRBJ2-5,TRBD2,CASSQAGGTETQYF,TGTGCCAGCAGCCAAGCGGGGGGGACGGAGACCCAGTACTTC
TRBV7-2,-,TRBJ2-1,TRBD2,CASRTSGYNEQFF,TGTGCCTCCCGGACTAGCGGCTACAATGAGCAGTTCTTC
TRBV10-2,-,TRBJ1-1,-,CASSETGGTEAFF,TGCGCCAGCAGTGAGACTGGTGGCACTGAAGCTTTCTTT
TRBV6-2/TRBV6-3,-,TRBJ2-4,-,CASSSTGPGYGAKNIQYF,TGTGCCAGCAGCAGCACCGGGCCAGGGTATGGGGCCAAAAACATTCAGTACTTC
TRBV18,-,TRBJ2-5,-,CASSKTLGEETQYF,TGTGCCAGCTCAAAAACGTTGGGGGAAGAGACCCAGTACTTC
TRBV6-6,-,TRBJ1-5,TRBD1,CASSTGQVYSNQPQHF,TGTGCCAGCAGTACGGGACAGGTTTATAGCAATCAGCCCCAGCATTTT
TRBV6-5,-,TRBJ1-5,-,CASSYGGVEGPQHF,TGTGCCAGCAGTTACGGTGGGGTGGAGGGGCCCCAGCATTTT
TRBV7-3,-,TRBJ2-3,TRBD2,CASSFTSGGAKDTQYF,TGTGCCAGCAGCTTCACCAGCGGGGGGGCGAAAGATACGCAGTATTTT
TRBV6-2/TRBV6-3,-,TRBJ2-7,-,CASSYPGRWEQYF,TGTGCCAGCAGTTATCCGGGGCGATGGGAGCAGTACTTC
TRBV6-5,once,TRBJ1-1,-,CASSYLGGYTEAFF,TGTGCCAGCAGTTACTTAGGGGGATACACTGAAGCTTTCTTT
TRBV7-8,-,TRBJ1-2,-,CASSLGLTDGYTF,TGTGCCAGCAGCTTAGGGCTCACGGACGGCTACACCTTC
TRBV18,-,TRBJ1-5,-,CASSKGDQPQHF,TGTGCCAGCTCAAAGGGGGATCAGCCCCAGCATTTT
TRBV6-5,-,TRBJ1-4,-,CASSILDSEKLFF,TGTGCCAGCAGTATCTTGGATTCGGAAAAACTGTTTTTT
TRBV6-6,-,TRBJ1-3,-,CASSYGEESSGNTIYF,TGTGCCAGCAGTTACGGGGAGGAAAGCTCTGGAAACACCATATATTTT
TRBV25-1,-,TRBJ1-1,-,CASSESSGVGEAFF,TGTGCCAGCAGTGAATCGTCGGGGGTGGGTGAAGCTTTCTTT
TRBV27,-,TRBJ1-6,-,CASSLLKPGQVNSPLHF,TGTGCCAGCAGTTTATTAAAACCGGGACAAGTTAATTCACCCCTCCACTTT
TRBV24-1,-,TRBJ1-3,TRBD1,CATKDRDFGNTIYF,TGTGCCACCAAGGACAGGGACTTTGGAAACACCATATATTTT
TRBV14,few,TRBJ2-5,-,CASSAYQETQYF,TGTGCCAGCAGCGCCTACCAAGAGACCCAGTACTTC
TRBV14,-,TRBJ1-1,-,CASSPQGIGTEAFF,TGTGCCAGCAGTCCTCAGGGGATCGGCACTGAAGCTTTCTTT
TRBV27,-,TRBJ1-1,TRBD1,CASRTGAYTEAFF,TGTGCCAGCAGGACAGGGGCGTACACTGAAGCTTTCTTT
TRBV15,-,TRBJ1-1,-,CATSSVGNTEAFF,TGTGCCACCAGCAGCGTCGGAAACACTGAAGCTTTCTTT
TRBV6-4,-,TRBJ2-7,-,CAITTGPCYEQYF,TGTGCCATCACCACCGGACCCTGTTACGAGCAGTACTTC
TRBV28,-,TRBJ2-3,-,CASSLGLTYQYF,TGTGCCAGCAGTTTAGGGCTAACCTACCAGTATTTT
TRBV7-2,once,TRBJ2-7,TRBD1,CASSSATGHYEQYF,TGTGCCAGCAGTTCCGCGACAGGGCACTACGAGCAGTACTTC
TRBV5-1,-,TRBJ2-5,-,CASRTPGAETQYF,TGCGCCAGCAGAACCCCTGGGGCGGAGACCCAGTACTTC
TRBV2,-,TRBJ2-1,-,CASRPILNEQFF,TGTGCCAGCAGGCCGATACTTAATGAGCAGTTCTTC
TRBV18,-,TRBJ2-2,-,CASSLSGRTGELFF,TGTGCCAGCTCACTTTCCGGGCGCACCGGGGAGCTGTTTTTT
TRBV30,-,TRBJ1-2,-,CAWSVLNEGYTF,TGTGCCTGGAGTGTACTGAACGAAGGCTACACCTTC
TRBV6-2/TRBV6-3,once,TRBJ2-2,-,CASSYVGGELFF,TGTGCCAGCAGTTACGTCGGGGGGGAGCTGTTTTTT
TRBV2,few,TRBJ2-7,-,CASSRGEAGEQYF,TGTGCCAGCAGTAGGGGGGAGGCGGGCGAGCAGTACTTC
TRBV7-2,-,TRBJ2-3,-,CASSFSHSGTDTQYF,TGTGCCAGCAGCTTTTCCCATTCGGGCACAGATACGCAGTATTTT
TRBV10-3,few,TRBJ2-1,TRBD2,CAIRGLAGSSSYNEQFF,TGTGCCATCAGGGGACTAGCGGGCAGCAGCTCCTACAATGAGCAGTTCTTC
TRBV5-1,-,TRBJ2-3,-,CASSGVGVPDTQYF,TGCGCCAGCAGCGGAGTAGGGGTCCCAGATACGCAGTATTTT
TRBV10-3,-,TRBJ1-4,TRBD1,CAISPLPGQVIWELFF,TGTGCCATCAGTCCGCTCCCGGGACAGGTTATTTGGGAACTGTTTTTT
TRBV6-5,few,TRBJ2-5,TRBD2,CASNRREGKETQYF,TGTGCCAGCAACCGAAGGGAGGGAAAAGAGACCCAGTACTTC
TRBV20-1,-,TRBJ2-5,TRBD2,CSVIGGKTQYF,TGCAGTGTAATCGGGGGGAAGACCCAGTACTTC
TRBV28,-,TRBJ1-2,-,CASRKDSNYGYTF,TGTGCCAGCAGAAAGGACAGCAACTATGGCTACACCTTC
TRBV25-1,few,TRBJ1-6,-,CASRGGAAMNSPLHF,TGTGCCAGCAGGGGGGGGGCGGCGATGAATTCACCCCTCCACTTT
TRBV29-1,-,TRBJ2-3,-,CSAEGGRGTDTQYF,TGCAGCGCCGAAGGGGGAAGGGGCACAGATACGCAGTATTTT
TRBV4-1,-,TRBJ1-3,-,CASSQGLAQSSGNTIYF,TGCGCCAGCAGCCAAGGGTTAGCGCAGAGCTCTGGAAACACCATATATTTT
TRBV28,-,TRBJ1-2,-,CASSSGTGGNYGYTF,TGTGCCAGTTCGTCCGGGACCGGTGGGAACTATGGCTACACCTTC
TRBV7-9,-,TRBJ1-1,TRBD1,CASSWGQLNTEAFF,TGTGCCAGCAGCTGGGGACAGTTGAACACTGAAGCTTTCTTT
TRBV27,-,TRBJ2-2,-,CASSPLGGRPGELFF,TGTGCCAGCAGTCCCCTCGGGGGGCGTCCCGGGGAGCTGTTTTTT
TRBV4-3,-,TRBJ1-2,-,CASSHPGIFYGYTF,TGCGCCAGCAGCCATCCGGGGATTTTCTATGGCTACACCTTC
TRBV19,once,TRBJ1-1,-,CASSIVPWDEAFF,TGTGCCAGTAGTATAGTGCCCTGGGATGAAGCTTTCTTT
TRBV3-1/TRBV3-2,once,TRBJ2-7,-,CASSQDSRGLGYEQYF,TGTGCCAGCAGCCAAGATAGTCGAGGGCTCGGGTACGAGCAGTACTTC
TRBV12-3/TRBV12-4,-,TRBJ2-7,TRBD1,CASSFETGALSF,TGTGCCAGCAGTTTTGAGACAGGGGCCCTTTCATTC
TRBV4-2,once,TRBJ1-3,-,CASSQFGSGNTIYF,TGTGCCAGCAGCCAATTCGGCTCTGGAAACACCATATATTTT
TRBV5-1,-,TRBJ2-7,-,CASSLAGGENEQYF,TGCGCCAGCAGCTTGGCTGGCGGGGAGAACGAGCAGTACTTC
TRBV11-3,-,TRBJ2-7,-,CASSPPQGGEQYF,TGTGCCAGCAGCCCACCCCAGGGCGGCGAGCAGTACTTC
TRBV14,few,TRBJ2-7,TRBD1,CASSSGTGWTYEQYF,TGTGCCAGCAGCTCCGGGACAGGGTGGACCTACGAGCAGTACTTC
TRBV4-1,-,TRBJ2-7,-,CASSHFLPGSSHEQYF,TGCGCCAGCAGCCACTTTCTTCCCGGGAGCTCCCACGAGCAGTACTTC
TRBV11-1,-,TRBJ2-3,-,CASSFGRRSDTQYF,TGTGCCAGCAGCTTTGGGAGAAGATCAGATACGCAGTATTTT
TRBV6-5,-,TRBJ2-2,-,CASERTGELFF,TGTGCCAGCGAAAGGACCGGGGAGCTGTTTTTT
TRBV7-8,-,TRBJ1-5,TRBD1,CASSGGDRVGQPQHF,TGTGCCAGCAGTGGGGGGGACAGGGTAGGTCAGCCCCAGCATTTT
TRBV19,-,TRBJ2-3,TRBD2,CASSILAGASDTQYF,TGTGCCAGTAGTATTCTAGCGGGGGCGTCAGATACGCAGTATTTT